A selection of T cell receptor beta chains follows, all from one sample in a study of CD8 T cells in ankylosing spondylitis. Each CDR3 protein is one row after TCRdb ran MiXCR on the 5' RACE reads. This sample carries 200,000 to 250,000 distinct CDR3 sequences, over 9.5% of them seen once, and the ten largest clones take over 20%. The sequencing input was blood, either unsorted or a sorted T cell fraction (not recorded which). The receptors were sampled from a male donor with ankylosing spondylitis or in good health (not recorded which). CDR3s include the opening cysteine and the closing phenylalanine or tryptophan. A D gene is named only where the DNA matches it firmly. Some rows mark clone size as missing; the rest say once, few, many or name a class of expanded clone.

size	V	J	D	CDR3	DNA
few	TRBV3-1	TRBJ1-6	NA	CASSQAGGDNSPLHF	TGTGCCAGCAGCCAAGCCGGCGGGGATAATTCACCCCTCCACTTT
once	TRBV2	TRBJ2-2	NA	CAFCSQGLRGHNTGELFF	TGTGCCTTCTGTTCTCAGGGACTCCGAGGACACAACACCGGGGAGCTGTTTTTT
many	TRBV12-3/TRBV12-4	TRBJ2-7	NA	CASSLGYTSYEQYF	TGTGCCAGCAGTTTAGGGTACACGTCCTACGAGCAGTACTTC
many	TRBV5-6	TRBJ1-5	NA	CASSLVGKGIYSNQPQHF	TGTGCCAGCAGCTTGGTTGGGAAGGGGATCTATAGCAATCAGCCCCAGCATTTT
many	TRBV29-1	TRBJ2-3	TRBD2	CSVGGGLRDTQYF	TGCAGCGTTGGCGGGGGGCTTCGGGATACGCAGTATTTT
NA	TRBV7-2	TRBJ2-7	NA	CASSEQGLYFYEQYF	TGTGCCAGCAGCGAACAGGGACTATACTTCTACGAGCAGTACTTC
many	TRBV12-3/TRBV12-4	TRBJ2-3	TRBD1	CASSKIRGQGTSTDTQYF	TGTGCCAGCAGTAAGATCCGGGGACAGGGGACTAGCACAGATACGCAGTATTTT
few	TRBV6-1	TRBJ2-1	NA	CASRSPGAYNEQFF	TGTGCCAGCAGGTCCCCCGGCGCCTACAATGAGCAGTTCTTC
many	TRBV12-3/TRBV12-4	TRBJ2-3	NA	CASHDTDTQYF	TGTGCCAGCCATGACACAGATACGCAGTATTTT
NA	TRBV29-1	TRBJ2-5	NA	CSGGGTPQETQYF	TGCAGCGGGGGCGGGACTCCACAAGAGACCCAGTACTTC
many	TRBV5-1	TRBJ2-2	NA	CASSLEAIINTGELFF	TGCGCCAGCAGCTTGGAAGCCATAATAAACACCGGGGAGCTGTTTTTT
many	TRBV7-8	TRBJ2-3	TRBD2	CASSVGAGGMADTQYF	TGTGCCAGCAGCGTCGGGGCGGGGGGCATGGCAGATACGCAGTATTTT
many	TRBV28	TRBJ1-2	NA	CASSLGGSLGGYTF	TGTGCCAGCAGTTTGGGTGGTTCTCTAGGTGGCTACACCTTC
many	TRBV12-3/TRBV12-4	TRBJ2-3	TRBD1	CASSPPRDRSANTQYF	TGTGCCAGCAGTCCCCCCCGGGACAGGTCAGCGAATACGCAGTATTTT
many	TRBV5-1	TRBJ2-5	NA	CASSLAGMETQYF	TGCGCCAGCAGCTTGGCGGGGATGGAGACCCAGTACTTC
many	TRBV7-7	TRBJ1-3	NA	CASSSRIQGKGNTIYF	TGTGCTAGCAGCTCTAGGATACAGGGTAAAGGAAACACCATATATTTT
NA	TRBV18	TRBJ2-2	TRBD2	CASSLNRAGGQSTGELFF	TGTGCCAGCTCACTGAATCGAGCGGGGGGCCAGAGCACCGGGGAGCTGTTTTTT
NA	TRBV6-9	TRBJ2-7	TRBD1	CASSYSPPGTVSYEQYF	TGTGCCAGCAGTTATTCGCCCCCCGGGACAGTCTCCTACGAGCAGTACTTC
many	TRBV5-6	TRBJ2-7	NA	CASSPGDRAFEQYF	TGTGCCAGCAGCCCGGGAGACAGGGCATTCGAGCAGTACTTC
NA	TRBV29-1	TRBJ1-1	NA	CSVSGVGTTEAFF	TGCAGCGTTTCGGGTGTTGGAACCACTGAAGCTTTCTTT
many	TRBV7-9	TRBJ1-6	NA	CASSHDDRPLHF	TGTGCCAGCAGCCACGACGATAGACCCCTCCACTTT
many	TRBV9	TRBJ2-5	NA	CASSPRLVSQETQYF	TGTGCCAGCAGCCCACGACTAGTTTCCCAAGAGACCCAGTACTTC
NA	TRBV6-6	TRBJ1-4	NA	CASIGGANEKLFF	TGTGCCAGCATTGGAGGGGCTAATGAAAAACTGTTTTTT
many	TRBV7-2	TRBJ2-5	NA	CASSLDGVGETQYF	TGTGCCAGCAGCTTAGATGGGGTCGGGGAGACCCAGTACTTC
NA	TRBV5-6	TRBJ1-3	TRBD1	CASSSGTGAFSGNTIYF	TGTGCCAGCAGCTCCGGAACAGGGGCATTCTCTGGAAACACCATATATTTT
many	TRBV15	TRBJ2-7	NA	CATSGYRQGIYEQYF	TGTGCCACCAGCGGCTACCGGCAGGGCATCTACGAGCAGTACTTC
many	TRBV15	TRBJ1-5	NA	CATSRQGGPLNQPQHF	TGTGCCACCAGCAGACAGGGAGGCCCTTTAAATCAGCCCCAGCATTTT
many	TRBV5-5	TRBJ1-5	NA	CASSPQPGHDYQPQHF	TGTGCCAGCAGCCCCCAGCCCGGACACGATTATCAGCCCCAGCATTTT
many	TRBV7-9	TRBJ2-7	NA	CASSSTAYEQYF	TGTGCCAGCAGCTCCACAGCCTACGAGCAGTACTTC
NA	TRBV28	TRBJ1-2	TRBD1	CASSDWGQNYGYTF	TGTGCCAGCAGTGACTGGGGACAGAACTATGGCTACACCTTC
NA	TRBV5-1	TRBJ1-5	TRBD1	CASSVTGEGNQPQHF	TGCGCCAGCAGCGTGACAGGGGAAGGCAATCAGCCCCAGCATTTT